These 20 T cell receptor beta chains originate from one sample sequenced in a study of T cells in Graves' hyperthyroidism and ophthalmopathy. Researchers amplified the TCR beta CDR3 regions from RNA transcripts. The TCR CDR3 first-round RT-PCR relied on the HTBI primer set. One entry per CDR3 protein results from TCRdb running MiXCR on the multiplex PCR reads. Here the sample spans some 440,000 distinct CDR3 sequences, approximately 14% being singletons. Sequenced: blood. These receptors were collected from a woman aged 18-29 years with Graves' hyperthyroidism.

The table lists this clonotype with many counts. The chain joins TRBV20-1 to TRBJ2-5, with a tentative D call TRBD1 (6 bases). The V gene's germline CDR1 is DFQATT and CDR2 SNEGSKA (reference sequence). The CDR3 spans 15 residues. Trimming took off 3 bases at V and 5 bases at J, with 19 bases between the two ends. The CDR3 protein is CSARGSGTTRETQYF. DNA of the CDR3: TGCAGTGCTAGGGGGTCCGGGACAACACGGGAGACCCAGTACTTC.

This clonotype was seen repeatedly, ten times or more. This chain connects TRBV20-1 to TRBJ1-5; TRBD1 is a possible D gene (5 bases). The CDR3 length is 15 residues. With 4 bases removed from V and 3 bases from J, the gap between germline ends came to 16 bases. The germline gives CDR1 DFQATT, CDR2 SNEGSKA (reference sequence). CDR3 DNA: TGCAGTGCTATCTTCCCGGGACGAGACAATCAGCCCCAGCATTTT. Translated: CSAIFPGRDNQPQHF.

This clonotype was detected a few times. V is TRBV29-1 and J is TRBJ2-6, with 7 bases aligning to TRBD1. V shed 7 bases and J 0 bases; nucleotides not matched to a gene: 12. The germline CDR1 and CDR2 sequences are SQVTM and ANQGSEA. The CDR3 extends over 17 amino acids. The CDR3 here is CSAGTADRLSGANVLTF. DNA of the CDR3: TGCAGCGCCGGGACAGCCGACCGTCTCTCTGGGGCCAACGTCCTGACTTTC.

This clonotype was recorded many times. The chain carries TRBV10-3 and TRBJ1-5; D unclear. The V gene lost 0 bases and the J gene lost 9 bases, with 15 bases spanning the gap. Germline loops: CDR1 ENHRY, CDR2 SYGVKD. The CDR3 loop spans 15 amino acids. CDR3 protein: CAISESVAAGGPQHF. CDR3 bases: TGTGCCATCAGTGAGTCGGTGGCAGCCGGCGGGCCCCAGCATTTT.

This clonotype has ten or more counts. V is TRBV15 and J is TRBJ2-1, with 9 bases identical to TRBD2. Germline V gene sequence: CDR1 LNHNV, CDR2 YYDKDF (reference sequence). The CDR3 extends over 16 amino acids. Unmatched junction bases numbered 7, after V lost 0 bases and J lost 7 bases. The CDR3 region is CATSRETGLARNEQFF. DNA of the CDR3: TGTGCCACCAGCAGAGAAACGGGACTAGCTAGGAATGAGCAGTTCTTC.

This clonotype was detected ten times or more. V is TRBV4-1 and J is TRBJ2-3; D is ambiguous. The length of the CDR3 is 15 residues. Germline lookup yields CDR1 MGHRA and CDR2 YSYEKL. V lost 0 bases and J 1 base, leaving 8 bases between the germline ends. The CDR3 coding sequence is TGCGCCAGCAGCCAAGATAGGCGGCGCACAGATACGCAGTATTTT. Protein: CASSQDRRRTDTQYF.

This clonotype was observed a handful of times. The chain employs TRBV4-2 and TRBJ2-6; possible D gene TRBD2, 6 bases. Germline assignment: CDR1 LGHNA and CDR2 YNFKEQ. V gave up 4 bases and J gave up 2 bases, with 21 bases separating them. CDR3 size: 19 residues. The CDR3 sequence: CASSLTPGVPLTGANVLTF. The CDR3 region has the DNA TGTGCCAGCAGCCTCACCCCGGGGGTGCCGCTGACTGGGGCCAACGTCCTGACTTTC.

CDR3 protein: CASSGLMESPLHF. The CDR3 bases are TGTGCCAGCAGCGGATTAATGGAATCACCCCTCCACTTT. This rearrangement joins TRBV14 to TRBJ1-6; no reliable D call. V lost 5 bases and J lost 10, with 12 bases in between. Germline assignment: CDR1 SGHDN and CDR2 FVKESK. CDR3 length: 13 residues.

This clonotype was detected ten times or more. V and J are TRBV11-2 and TRBJ1-2; 7 bases align to TRBD1. Germline V CDR1 and CDR2: SGHAT, FQNNGV. The CDR3 has 16 residues. V was pared by 5 bases and J by 0 bases, with 9 bases of the junction left unmatched. CDR3 sequence reads: CASSRAWDSPNYGYTF. The CDR3, as DNA: TGTGCCAGCAGCCGTGCCTGGGACAGCCCTAACTATGGCTACACCTTC.

This clonotype occurred many times. This chain joins TRBV20-1 and TRBJ2-3, with 14 bases aligning to TRBD2. Germline trimming cut 8 bases from V and 5 bases from J; bases unmatched to any gene: 3. This CDR3 has 13 residues. The germline gives CDR1 DFQATT, CDR2 SNEGSKA (reference sequence). The CDR3 spells CSRLAGGQDTQYF. The CDR3 region has the DNA TGCAGTCGACTAGCGGGAGGGCAAGATACGCAGTATTTT.

Many counts were recorded for this clonotype. V is TRBV4-1 and J is TRBJ2-7; TRBD1 might be the D (5 bases). Germline CDR1 and CDR2: MGHRA and YSYEKL. The germline V and J ends were trimmed by 1 base and 6 bases, with 13 bases remaining between them. The CDR3 consists of 14 residues. CDR3 sequence reads: CASSQGPEQGEQYF. CDR3 coding DNA: TGCGCCAGCAGCCAAGGCCCCGAGCAGGGCGAGCAGTACTTC.

This clonotype came up many times. The chain couples TRBV27 to TRBJ2-7; TRBD2 might be the D (6 bases). This CDR3 contains 15 residues. Germline values: CDR1 MNHEY, CDR2 SMNVEV (reference sequence). V was cut by 2 bases and J by 4 bases, with 15 bases left in between. The CDR3, as DNA: TGTGCCAGCAGTTTAGATCTAGCGACCTTGTACGAGCAGTACTTC. Residues: CASSLDLATLYEQYF.

In this sample, this clonotype turned up a few times. The chain joins TRBV6-5 to TRBJ1-5; D not resolved. The V gene lost 1 base and the J gene lost 7 bases, with 17 bases spanning the gap. Looked up from germline, CDR1 is MNHEY and CDR2 is SVGAGI. This CDR3 is built from 16 residues. In DNA, the CDR3 is TGTGCCAGCAGTTACTTTTTAGATGGGGTCGAACAGCCCCAGCATTTT. This sequence encodes CASSYFLDGVEQPQHF.

The chain joins TRBV4-1 to TRBJ1-1; TRBD1 might be the D (5 bases). The length of the CDR3 is 18 residues. V was shortened by 1 base and J by 0 bases, with 18 bases between the two germline ends. Germline V CDR1 and CDR2: MGHRA, YSYEKL. The CDR3 DNA follows: TGCGCCAGCAGCCAAGCACCTTGGGGCAGCGGAATGAACACTGAAGCTTTCTTT. Amino acids: CASSQAPWGSGMNTEAFF.

This clonotype came up many times. V usage is TRBV3-1 and J usage is TRBJ1-3; D gene ambiguous. V lost 2 bases and J 8 bases, leaving 10 bases between the germline ends. From germline, CDR1 is LGHDT and CDR2 YNNKEL (reference sequence). The CDR3 runs 13 residues. This CDR3 reads CASSQYPTDTIYF. The CDR3 region has the DNA TGTGCCAGCAGCCAATATCCGACGGACACCATATATTTT.

This clonotype was seen at least ten times. The chain carries TRBV20-1 and TRBJ1-5, with TRBD1 matching 8 bases. In germline, CDR1 is DFQATT, CDR2 SNEGSKA (reference sequence). The J segment lost 5 bases and the V segment lost 3 bases, leaving 3 bases of the junction unmatched. The CDR3 spans 13 residues. The CDR3 sequence is CSASETGDQPQHF. CDR3 nucleotides: TGCAGTGCTAGCGAGACAGGGGATCAGCCCCAGCATTTT.

This clonotype showed up many times. The chain couples TRBV7-9 to TRBJ2-7, with D unclear. This CDR3 contains 12 residues. V dropped 1 base and J dropped 12 bases, with 13 bases sitting between them. Germline CDR1 and CDR2: SEHNR and FQNEAQ (reference sequence). CDR3 in amino acids: CASSLVGSTPYF. The CDR3 DNA reads as TGTGCCAGCAGCTTAGTAGGGTCCACGCCGTACTTC.

The table lists this clonotype with many counts. CDR3 nucleotides: TGTGCCAACCGGGAACCGGGCACTGAAGCTTTCTTT. Translating gives CANREPGTEAFF. The chain is built from TRBV12-3 or TRBV12-4 and TRBJ1-1, with D unclear. The CDR3 loop spans 12 amino acids. V was shortened by 10 bases and J by 4 bases, with 13 bases between the two germline ends.

The V gene is TRBV5-1, the J gene TRBJ1-4; D unclear. Trimming took 0 bases from V and 0 from J, leaving 6 bases between them. This CDR3 has 15 residues. CDR1 and CDR2 from the germline V gene are SGHRS and YFSETQ. CDR3 nucleotides: TGCGCCAGCAGCTTGGGACGGGCAACTAATGAAAAACTGTTTTTT. Its translation is CASSLGRATNEKLFF.

This clonotype showed up just once. The J gene is TRBJ2-1, the V gene TRBV7-2; 8 bases fit TRBD2. This CDR3 contains 14 residues. Germline V gene data show CDR1 as SGHTA and CDR2 as FQGNSA. The V gene end was trimmed by 5 bases and the J gene end by 8 bases; junction bases not matched to a gene: 8. The CDR3 protein is CASSGTRAFDEQFF. In DNA form, the CDR3 reads TGTGCCAGCAGCGGGACTAGGGCCTTCGATGAGCAGTTCTTC. The entire variable domain, with the rest obtained from reference TRBV7-2 and TRBJ2-1, is as follows: GAGVSQSPSNKVTEKGKDVELRCDPISGHTALYWYRQSLGQGLEFLIYFQGNSAPDKSGLPSDRFSAERTGGSVSTLTIQRTQQEDSAVYLCASSGTRAFDEQFFGPGTRLTVL.